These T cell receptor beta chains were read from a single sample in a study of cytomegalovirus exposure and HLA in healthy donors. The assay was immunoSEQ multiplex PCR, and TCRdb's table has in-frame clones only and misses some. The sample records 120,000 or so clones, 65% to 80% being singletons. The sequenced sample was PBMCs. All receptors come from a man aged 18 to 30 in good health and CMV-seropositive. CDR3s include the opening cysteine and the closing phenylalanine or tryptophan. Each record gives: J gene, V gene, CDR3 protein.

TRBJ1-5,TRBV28,CASRDLGNQPQHF
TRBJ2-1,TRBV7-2,CASSLAVGLAGRYNEQFF
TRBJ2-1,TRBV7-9,CASSSRRDYNEQFF
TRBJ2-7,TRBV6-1,CASSETGTSGYEQYF
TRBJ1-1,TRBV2,CASSPDRDGEAFF
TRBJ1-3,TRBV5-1,CASSRDSFSGNTIYF
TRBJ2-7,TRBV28,CASTGQGDSYEQYF
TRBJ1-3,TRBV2,CASSANRGRENTIYF
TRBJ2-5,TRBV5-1,CASSSLGGGETQYF
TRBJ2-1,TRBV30,CAWGAGATYNEQFF
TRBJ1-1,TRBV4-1,CASSQDRGTRSYVVSTEAFF
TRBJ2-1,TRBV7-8,CASSLAGQGYNEQFF
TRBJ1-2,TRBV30,CAWSVKGARGYTF
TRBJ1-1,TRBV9,CASSAGGGTEAFF
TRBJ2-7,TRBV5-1,CASSFTGGEEYEQYF
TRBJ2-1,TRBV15,CATSRDRGREQFF
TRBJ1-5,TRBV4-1,CASSDRVGGNQPQHF
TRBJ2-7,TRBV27,CASSFSGGSYEQYF
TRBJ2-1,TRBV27,CASSFGHEQFF
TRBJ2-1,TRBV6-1,CASSPLAGGPNEQFF